This T cell receptor beta chain stems from a study of cytomegalovirus exposure and HLA in healthy donors. CDR1 is MNHNY, CDR2 SVGAGI, per germline (reference sequence). The CDR3 has 14 amino acids. V shed 6 bases and J 6 bases; nucleotides not matched to a gene: 7. TCRdb's copy holds only in-frame clones and misses some; the assay was immunoSEQ multiplex PCR. Seen here are about 68,000 clones, roughly 96% observed once, and the top ten hold about 2.4%. The sample holds one count of this clone. The rearrangement joins TRBV6-6 to TRBJ1-2; TRBD1 matches 10 bases. Sequenced material: PBMCs. The sequence was collected from a man younger than 35 in good health and CMV-seronegative. The CDR3: CASRTGGPPDGYTF. CDR3 nucleotide sequence: TGTGCCAGCAGGACAGGGGGCCCCCCGGATGGCTACACCTTC.